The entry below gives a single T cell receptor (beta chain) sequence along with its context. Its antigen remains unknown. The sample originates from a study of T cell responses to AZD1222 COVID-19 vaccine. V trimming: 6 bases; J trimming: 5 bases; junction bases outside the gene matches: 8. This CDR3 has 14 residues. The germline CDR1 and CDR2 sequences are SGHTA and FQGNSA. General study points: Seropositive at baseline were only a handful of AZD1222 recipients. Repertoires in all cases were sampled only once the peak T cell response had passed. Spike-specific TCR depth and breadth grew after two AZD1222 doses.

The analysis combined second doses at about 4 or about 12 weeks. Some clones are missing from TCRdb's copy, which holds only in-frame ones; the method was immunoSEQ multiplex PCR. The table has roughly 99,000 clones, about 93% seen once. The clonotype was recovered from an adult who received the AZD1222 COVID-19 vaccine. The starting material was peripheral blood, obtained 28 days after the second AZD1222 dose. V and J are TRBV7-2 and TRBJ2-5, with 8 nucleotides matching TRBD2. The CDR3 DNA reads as TGTGCCAGCAGAACAAGCGGGAGTGGTGAGACCCAGTACTTC. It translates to CASRTSGSGETQYF.